This section outlines one T cell receptor beta chain sequence together with its context. Its antigen is not identified. This table comes from immunoSEQ multiplex PCR, and its TCRdb copy is limited to in-frame clones, with some not included. The sample lists some 100,000 clones, about 79% seen once, with roughly 6.1% in the top ten. This sample is part of a study of radiation and T cells in renal cell carcinoma. Study-wide findings and caveats: In blood, top tumor clones expanded by 2 weeks, shrinking by 4. Pretreatment tumor biopsies were lacking, so baseline clonotypes are unknown.

Deletions cut 1 base from V and 6 bases from J, with 0 bases between. The CDR3 consists of 11 residues. CDR1 and CDR2 from the germline V gene are LGHNA and YSLEER. Time point indicated: baseline pretreatment blood. The treatment: 15 Gy SBRT to primary tumor, nephrectomy 4 weeks later. After SBRT, blood was collected at 2 and 4 weeks, plus baseline. The tumor was a clear cell renal cell carcinoma. The clonotype was recovered from a man between 60 and 75 years old with renal cell carcinoma. The chain joins TRBV4-3 to TRBJ2-2; no firm D call. Sequences were derived from blood, sampled from a patient whose treatment included radiotherapy and nephrectomy. CDR3 sequence reads: CASSQAGELFF. As DNA, the CDR3 is TGCGCCAGCAGCCAAGCCGGGGAGCTGTTTTTT.